This T cell receptor (beta chain) was captured in a study of blood T cells in healthy people across ages (dated by TCRdb to the mid-2010s). Describing the broader study: In model experiments, template switching captured roughly one uniquely barcoded TCR beta cDNA molecule for every two T cells. Donors of different ages were randomly distributed across sequencing lanes to avoid experimental bias. Two additional independent replicas of 1 million unique cDNA reads from the same blood draw were analyzed for two donors (one aged 18 to 30 and one aged 80 or older). The donors were divided into four age groups: young (average approximately 17 years), middle-aged (roughly 40), aged (approximately 62) and long-lived (around 80). Age-related changes in TCR beta repertoire diversity were measured in the study by deep sequencing normalized with unique cDNA molecular identifiers. The paper's findings and limits, for the study overall: Because donor CMV infection status was unknown, age-related changes in expanded clonotypes were potentially confounded. Conclusive comparison of naive and antigen-experienced compartments was prevented by the profiling of bulk unsorted PBMCs. Observed TCR beta diversity per million T cells fell roughly linearly with age, and a significant reduction was already apparent by age roughly 40. Total diversity estimates from one million sequenced T cells were considered lower bounds and underestimates. Compared with the aged group, the long-lived group had more naive CD4+ T cells, fewer expanded clones and increased TCR diversity, a pattern suggesting age selection. The percentage of naive T cells measured by flow cytometry correlated strongly with observed TCR beta diversity.

The germline V gene gives CDR1 as SGHVS and CDR2 as FQNEAQ. The CDR3, cysteine through phenylalanine, is 16 amino acids long. Of the read, only the CDR3 DNA is kept; its 48 bases are in frame from base 1. With regard to this clonotype: What this receptor recognizes is not known. The junction does not match germline at one end; this may be a read error.

Systemically healthy Caucasian individuals from Russia, 39 in total and aged about 6 to 100 years, were included as donors. Each donor gave around 9.5 milliliters of peripheral blood, collected into EDTA-treated Vacutainer tubes. Ficoll-Paque density-gradient centrifugation was used to isolate PBMCs, with at least 6 million per sample. Trizol reagent was used to extract total RNA from PBMCs, with at least 5 micrograms per sample. Naive CD45RAhigh/CD27high T cell percentages were measured by flow cytometry on a PBMC aliquot from every donor. Library creation used 5' RACE. The reads were generated on an Illumina HiSeq 2500. A second 7 to 11 cycle PCR used a sample-barcoded 5' primer and a J-beta primer mix. Each TCR beta cDNA molecule received a unique molecular identifier from a template-switch 5' adaptor carrying 12 random nucleotides. Each sample yielded at least 3 million CDR3-containing paired-end reads. The Mint cDNA synthesis kit, primed by a TRBC-specific oligonucleotide, was used to synthesize first-strand cDNA from all RNA. Following uracil-DNA glycosylase treatment, a first 18-cycle PCR with universal primers M1SS and BC2_uni_R was performed on all cDNA. Per the source publication's procedure: For normalization, 1 million high-quality reads were randomly selected from each sample, with every read carrying a distinct molecular identifier. Reads with shared molecular identifiers were discarded instead of being binned into consensus sequences. MiTCR, with a Q25 quality threshold and the strictest error-elimination algorithm, was used for CDR3 identification, clonotype clustering and error correction. A nonparametric unseen species model with Euler transformation was used to estimate a lower bound on total TCR beta diversity. TCRdb's own reprocessing of the public reads used fastp at Q25 and MiXCR and kept productive beta chains. CDR3 protein sequences are deduplicated, and each keeps its most common genes and DNA. The V and J calls here are based on TCRdb, not the publication. The sample table holds around 870,000 distinct CDR3 sequences, of which roughly 26% were seen once. 17% of the sample goes to the ten largest clones.

This receptor was taken from a woman older than 75 in good health. Sample: blood. This receptor chain uses TRBV7-8 and TRBJ1-4, and possibly TRBD1, on 5 matching bases. The DNA reads TGTGCCAGCAGCTCAGAGGACCCCGGGGGAGGTGAAAAACGGTTTTTT. It specifies CASSSEDPGGGEKRFF. With all but the CDR3 taken from the reference TRBV7-8 and TRBJ1-4 genes, the full variable domain is: GAGVSQSPRYKVAKRGQDVALRCDPISGHVSLFWYQQALGQGPEFLTYFQNEAQLDKSGLPSDRFFAERPEGSVSTLKIQRTQQEDSAVYLCASSSEDPGGGEKRFFGSGTQLSVL.